The next 26 T cell receptor beta chains were all read from a single sample in a study of blood T cells in healthy people across ages. Sample-barcoded 5' priming and a J-beta primer mix drove a second PCR of about 6 to 12 cycles. TCRdb re-derived calls from the 5' RACE reads in MiXCR, one entry per CDR3 protein. This table holds roughly 500,000 distinct CDR3 sequences, 27% found once. Specimen: blood. These receptors were taken from a woman aged 70-85 years in good health.

This clonotype was seen only a few times. The chain employs TRBV9 and TRBJ1-1; the D gene is possibly TRBD1 (5 bases). The V gene's germline CDR1 is SGDLS and CDR2 YYNGEE. This CDR3 comprises 13 residues. The V end was cut by 4 bases, the J end by 1 base, with 8 bases between. CDR3 protein: CASSKTANTEAFF. The CDR3 nucleotides are TGTGCCAGCAGCAAGACAGCGAACACTGAAGCTTTCTTT.

The CDR3 DNA reads as TGTGCCAGCAGCTTAAGGGGGGGGACGGGAAATGAAAAACTGTTTTTT. Encoded protein: CASSLRGGTGNEKLFF. The chain is built from TRBV7-8 and TRBJ1-4, with a weak D call TRBD1 (6 bases). In germline, CDR1 is SGHVS, CDR2 FQNEAQ. Deletions cut 2 bases from V and 5 bases from J, with 15 bases between. This CDR3 contains 16 residues.

In this sample, this clonotype turned up a few times. V usage is TRBV7-2 and J usage is TRBJ2-3; D call uncertain. The CDR3 spans 14 residues. Germline CDR1 is SGHTA and CDR2 is FQGNSA. Between the trimmed V and J ends, which lost 5 bases and 1 base, there was a span of 10 bases. The CDR3 nucleotides read TGTGCCAGCAGCCAAACCCCCGGCACAGATACGCAGTATTTT. This encodes CASSQTPGTDTQYF.

A word on this clonotype: Germline and junction disagree at one end, which may indicate a read error. V usage is TRBV2 and J usage is TRBJ1-2, with 10 bases aligning to TRBD1. This CDR3 has 14 amino acids. Germline CDR1 reads SNHLY; CDR2 reads FYNNEI. The CDR3 bases are TGTGCCAGCAGTGAAGCGACAGGGGGCTATGGTTACACCTTC. Translating it yields CASSEATGGYGYTF.

In this sample, this clonotype turned up a few times. The CDR3 is CASSLDDSRREQYF. The CDR3 DNA reads as TGTGCCAGCAGCTTAGATGACTCCCGTAGGGAGCAGTACTTC. The J gene is TRBJ2-7, the V gene TRBV7-2; D call uncertain. This CDR3 has 14 residues. The V gene's germline CDR1 is SGHTA and CDR2 FQGNSA. The V end was cut by 1 base, the J end by 7 bases, with 14 bases between.

V usage is TRBV20-1 and J usage is TRBJ2-5, with 12 positions matching TRBD2. The trim removed 3 bases at V and 4 bases at J, leaving 3 bases unmatched. This CDR3 has 14 residues. The germline V gene encodes CDR1 DFQATT and CDR2 SNEGSKA (reference sequence). The CDR3 coding sequence is TGCAGTGCTAGGCCTAGCGGGAGGGGAGAGACCCAGTACTTC. Its protein product is CSARPSGRGETQYF.

The J gene is TRBJ1-4, the V gene TRBV19, with D hard to call. V lost 8 bases and J lost 7, with 14 bases in between. CDR3 length: 13 amino acids. Germline V CDR1 and CDR2: LNHDA, SQIVND (reference sequence). CDR3 sequence reads: CASSFRASEKLFF. The CDR3 DNA follows: TGTGCCAGTTCCTTCCGGGCGAGTGAAAAACTGTTTTTT.

The chain employs TRBV5-1 and TRBJ2-1, with TRBD2 identical over 7 bases. Germline V gene lookup returns CDR1 SGHRS and CDR2 YFSETQ. The trim removed 4 bases at V and 2 bases at J, leaving 9 bases unmatched. The CDR3 is 16 residues long. The CDR3 bases are TGCGCCAGCAGCCAATATCGGGGGGAAACCTACAATGAGCAGTTCTTC. It encodes CASSQYRGETYNEQFF.

The rearrangement links TRBV20-1 to TRBJ1-2; 8 bases are shared with TRBD1. V lost 0 bases and J lost 2; bases outside the gene matches: 5. Germline CDR1 and CDR2: DFQATT and SNEGSKA (reference sequence). The CDR3 totals 15 residues. The CDR3 bases are TGCAGTGCTAGAGATGCATCAGGGGGCAACTATGGCTACACCTTC. Residues: CSARDASGGNYGYTF.

The chain combines TRBV6-4 with TRBJ1-1; the D is unclear. Germline assignment: CDR1 MRHNA and CDR2 SNTAGT. The CDR3 covers 14 residues. V lost 10 bases, J lost 6 bases, and 21 bases lay in between. DNA for the CDR3: TGTGCCATCAGGACTTTAAGGGTTGTCGCTGAAGCTTTCTTT. Protein sequence: CAIRTLRVVAEAFF.

This clonotype showed up just a few times. The rearrangement uses TRBV7-2 and TRBJ2-2; 8 positions agree with TRBD1. Germline V gene sequence: CDR1 SGHTA, CDR2 FQGNSA. CDR3 size: 15 residues. V was clipped by 4 bases and J by 0 bases; unmatched bases: 1. The CDR3 sequence: CASSSGQANTGELFF. CDR3 nucleotide sequence: TGTGCCAGCAGCTCGGGACAGGCGAACACCGGGGAGCTGTTTTTT.

The J gene is TRBJ2-5, the V gene TRBV20-1; possible D gene TRBD2, 7 bases. The CDR3 consists of 14 residues. CDR1 DFQATT and CDR2 SNEGSKA come from the germline V gene (reference sequence). V was trimmed by 6 bases and J by 1 base, leaving 15 bases between them. Here the CDR3 DNA reads TGCAGTGCCAAAGGGGGGGCTTTCCAAGAGACCCAGTACTTC. Translation gives CSAKGGAFQETQYF.

The CDR3 nucleotides read TGTGCCAGCAGGCTCTGGGGGCAGGGACATGAAAAACTGTTTTTT. Encoded protein: CASRLWGQGHEKLFF. The chain has TRBV28 and TRBJ1-4; the D gene is possibly TRBD1 (6 bases). CDR3 length: 15 residues. V lost 6 bases, J lost 6 bases, and 17 bases lay in between. Germline V gene sequence: CDR1 MDHEN, CDR2 SYDVKM.

This chain uses TRBV6-5 with TRBJ1-1; D not certain. The CDR3 covers 13 residues. Looked up from germline, CDR1 is MNHEY and CDR2 is SVGAGI. Trimming removed 6 bases from V and 6 bases from J, with 14 bases in between. This CDR3 is CASSRMDASEAFF. CDR3 nucleotides: TGTGCCAGCAGCAGAATGGACGCCTCTGAAGCTTTCTTT.

This clonotype was observed many times. The chain couples TRBV12-3 or TRBV12-4 to TRBJ2-4, with D possibly being TRBD1 or TRBD2 (5 bases each). The ends were cut back, 8 bases at V and 0 bases at J, with 14 bases in the middle. The CDR3 contains 15 residues. CDR3 region: CASSGQFIAKNIQYF. Written as DNA, the CDR3 is TGTGCCAGCTCGGGGCAGTTCATAGCCAAAAACATTCAGTACTTC.

This clonotype occurred a few times. The chain is built from TRBV5-5 and TRBJ2-5, with a tentative D call TRBD2 (6 bases). Trimming pared 9 bases from V and 5 bases from J, leaving 17 bases between. The CDR3 covers 13 residues. Germline V gene lookup returns CDR1 SGHKS and CDR2 YYEKEE (reference sequence). The CDR3 is CATSGGSGETQYF. CDR3 nucleotide sequence: TGTGCCACCTCCGGCGGTAGCGGCGAGACCCAGTACTTC.

A few counts support this clonotype. This chain links TRBV18 with TRBJ2-3; D ambiguous. Per germline, CDR1 KGHSH and CDR2 LQKENI. The CDR3 length is 13 residues. Trimming removed 6 bases at V and 4 bases at J, with 11 bases between. DNA for the CDR3: TGTGCCAGCTCGCCCAATACGGCAGATACGCAGTATTTT. Translated: CASSPNTADTQYF.

In the case of this clonotype: An end of the junction differs from the germline gene, which may be a read error. The chain has TRBV12-3 or TRBV12-4 and TRBJ1-4; 8 nucleotides agree with TRBD1. The CDR3 has 15 amino acids. The CDR3: CTSSFGQGGYEKLFF. The DNA of the CDR3 is TGTACCAGCAGTTTCGGACAGGGAGGATACGAAAAACTGTTTTTT.

The sample holds a few counts of this clonotype. The V gene is TRBV20-1, the J gene TRBJ2-7, with D tentatively TRBD1 (5 bases). CDR3 size: 12 residues. Looked up from germline, CDR1 is DFQATT and CDR2 is SNEGSKA (reference sequence). The V end lost 7 bases, the J end lost 0 bases, and 10 bases lay between the germline ends. CDR3 region: CSGTGGSYEQYF. In nucleotides, the CDR3 is TGCAGTGGAACAGGTGGCTCCTACGAGCAGTACTTC.

There are a few counts of this clonotype. This chain links TRBV11-3 with TRBJ2-5, with D perhaps TRBD1 (6 bases). Trimming cost V 7 bases and J 4 bases, with 22 bases left between them. Germline values: CDR1 SGHNT, CDR2 YENEEA. The CDR3 length is 16 residues. The CDR3 sequence is CASTPRAGDPGETQYF. The CDR3 DNA sequence: TGTGCCAGCACCCCGAGGGCAGGGGACCCTGGAGAGACCCAGTACTTC.

This clonotype appeared a few times. The chain is built from TRBV7-6 and TRBJ1-1, with D possibly being TRBD1 (5 bases). The CDR3 is made up of 12 amino acids. From germline, CDR1 is SGHVS and CDR2 FNYEAQ. The ends were cut back, 5 bases at V and 6 bases at J, with 10 bases in the middle. The CDR3 DNA reads as TGTGCCAGCAGCCCAGGGACGTCTGAAGCTTTCTTT. This sequence encodes CASSPGTSEAFF.

This clonotype was counted only a few times. CDR3: CASSQDRQGPTQHF. CDR3 nucleotides: TGCGCCAGCAGCCAAGATCGGCAGGGCCCGACCCAGCATTTT. The V and J genes are TRBV4-3 and TRBJ1-5, with TRBD1 as a possible D gene (5 bases). The CDR3 has 14 amino acids. V gave up 0 bases and J gave up 11 bases, with 14 bases separating them. The germline CDR1 and CDR2 sequences are LGHNA and YSLEER.

The chain carries TRBV5-1 and TRBJ2-1; TRBD2 matches at 8 bases. Germline loops: CDR1 SGHRS, CDR2 YFSETQ. The trim removed 5 bases at V and 2 bases at J, leaving 6 bases unmatched. This CDR3 comprises 15 residues. The CDR3 bases are TGCGCCAGCAGTCGACGGGGGGGAACCTACAATGAGCAGTTCTTC. Translating it yields CASSRRGGTYNEQFF.

In its sample, this clonotype was seen a few times. V usage is TRBV7-9 and J usage is TRBJ1-2; D is unresolved. The V end was cut by 8 bases, the J end by 6 bases, with 10 bases between. The CDR3 loop spans 11 amino acids. Germline V gene data show CDR1 as SEHNR and CDR2 as FQNEAQ (reference sequence). The CDR3 DNA reads TGTGCCAGCGCCTTAAGGGATGGCTACACCTTC. Amino acid sequence: CASALRDGYTF.

The genes are TRBV11-1 and TRBJ2-5, with 9 bases that match TRBD1. The J call is uncertain, as TRBJ2-1 better fits the DNA end. Germline V lookup: CDR1 SGHAT, CDR2 FQDESV (reference sequence). The CDR3 contains 15 residues. The CDR3 bases are TGTGCCAGCAGCTTAGAAGGGACAGGGAGAGATGAGCAGTTCTTC. Amino acids: CASSLEGTGRDEQFF.

The V call is TRBV9, the J call TRBJ2-1; a weak D match, TRBD1 (5 bases). Deletions cut 4 bases from V and 4 bases from J, with 15 bases between. The germline V gene has CDR1 SGDLS and CDR2 YYNGEE. This CDR3 is 15 amino acids long. The CDR3 nucleotides are TGTGCCAGCAGCCAATTTTATCAGGGTTACAATGAGCAGTTCTTC. This encodes CASSQFYQGYNEQFF.